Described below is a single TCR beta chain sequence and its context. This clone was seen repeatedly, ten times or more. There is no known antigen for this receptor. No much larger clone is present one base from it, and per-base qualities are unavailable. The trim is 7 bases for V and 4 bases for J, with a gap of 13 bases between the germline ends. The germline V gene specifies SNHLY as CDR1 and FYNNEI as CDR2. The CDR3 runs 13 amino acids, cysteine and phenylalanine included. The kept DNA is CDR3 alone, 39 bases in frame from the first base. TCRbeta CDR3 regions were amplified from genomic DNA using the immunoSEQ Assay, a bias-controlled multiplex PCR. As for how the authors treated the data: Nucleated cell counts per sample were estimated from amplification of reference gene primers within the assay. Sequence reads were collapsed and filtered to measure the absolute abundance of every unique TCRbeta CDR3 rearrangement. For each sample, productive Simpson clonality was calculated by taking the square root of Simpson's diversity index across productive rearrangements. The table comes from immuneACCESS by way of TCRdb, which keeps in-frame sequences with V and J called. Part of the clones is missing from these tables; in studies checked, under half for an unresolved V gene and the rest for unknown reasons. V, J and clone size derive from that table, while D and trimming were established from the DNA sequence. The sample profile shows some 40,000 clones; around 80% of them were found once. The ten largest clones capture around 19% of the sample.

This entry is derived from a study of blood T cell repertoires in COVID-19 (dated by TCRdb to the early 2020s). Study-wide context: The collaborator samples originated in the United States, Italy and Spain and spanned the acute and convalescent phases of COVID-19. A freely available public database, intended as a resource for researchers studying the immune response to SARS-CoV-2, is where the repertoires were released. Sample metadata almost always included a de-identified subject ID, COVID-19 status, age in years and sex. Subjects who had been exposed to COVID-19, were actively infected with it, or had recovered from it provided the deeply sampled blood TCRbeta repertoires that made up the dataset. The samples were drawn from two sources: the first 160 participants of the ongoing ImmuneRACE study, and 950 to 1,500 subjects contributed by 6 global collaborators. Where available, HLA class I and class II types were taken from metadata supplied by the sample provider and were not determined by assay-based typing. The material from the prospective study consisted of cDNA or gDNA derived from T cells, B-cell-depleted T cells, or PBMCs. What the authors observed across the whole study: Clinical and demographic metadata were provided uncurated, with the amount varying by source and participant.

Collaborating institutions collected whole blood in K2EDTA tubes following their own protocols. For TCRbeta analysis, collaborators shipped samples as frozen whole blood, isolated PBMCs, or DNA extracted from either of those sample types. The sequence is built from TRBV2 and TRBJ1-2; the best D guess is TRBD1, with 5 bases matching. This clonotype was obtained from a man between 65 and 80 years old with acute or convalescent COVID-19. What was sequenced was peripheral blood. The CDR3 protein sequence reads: CASNGGGTYGYTF. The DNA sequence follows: TGTGCCAGCAATGGGGGAGGTACCTATGGCTACACCTTC. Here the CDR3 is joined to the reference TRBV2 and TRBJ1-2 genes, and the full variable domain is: EPEVTQTPSHQVTQMGQEVILRCVPISNHLYFYWYRQILGQKVEFLVSFYNNEISEKSEIFDDQFSVERPDGSNFTLKIRSTKLEDSAMYFCASNGGGTYGYTFGSGTRLTVV.